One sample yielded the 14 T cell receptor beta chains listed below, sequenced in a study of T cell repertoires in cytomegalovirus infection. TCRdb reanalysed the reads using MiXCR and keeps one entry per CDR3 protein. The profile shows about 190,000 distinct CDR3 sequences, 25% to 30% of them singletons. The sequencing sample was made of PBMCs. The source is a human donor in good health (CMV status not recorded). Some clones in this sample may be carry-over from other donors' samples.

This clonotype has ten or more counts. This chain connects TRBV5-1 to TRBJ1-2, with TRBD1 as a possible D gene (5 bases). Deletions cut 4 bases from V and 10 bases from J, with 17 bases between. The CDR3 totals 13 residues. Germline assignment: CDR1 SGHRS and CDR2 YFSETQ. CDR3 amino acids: CASSGAGPADYTF. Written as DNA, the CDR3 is TGCGCCAGCAGCGGGGCGGGGCCGGCGGACTACACCTTC.

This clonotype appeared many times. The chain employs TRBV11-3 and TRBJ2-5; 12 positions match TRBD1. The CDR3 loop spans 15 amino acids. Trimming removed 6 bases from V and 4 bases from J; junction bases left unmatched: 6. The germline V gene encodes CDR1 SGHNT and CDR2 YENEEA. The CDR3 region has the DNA TGTGCCAGCAGTCCGGGACAGGGGGCTGGAGAGACCCAGTACTTC. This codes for CASSPGQGAGETQYF.

The CDR3 bases are TGTGCCAGCAGCCTCGACAGGGCCGGCACTGAAGCTTTCTTT. Encoded protein: CASSLDRAGTEAFF. The V gene is TRBV5-5, the J gene TRBJ1-1; TRBD1 matches at 7 bases. The germline V gene has CDR1 SGHKS and CDR2 YYEKEE (reference sequence). The CDR3 runs 14 residues. V shed 4 bases and J 4 bases; nucleotides not matched to a gene: 7.

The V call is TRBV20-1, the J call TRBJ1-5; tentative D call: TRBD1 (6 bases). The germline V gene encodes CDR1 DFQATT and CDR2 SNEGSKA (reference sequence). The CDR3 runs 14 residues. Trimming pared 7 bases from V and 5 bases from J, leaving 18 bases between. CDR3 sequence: CSVTRGGGDQPQHF. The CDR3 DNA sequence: TGCAGTGTCACCAGGGGAGGAGGGGATCAGCCCCAGCATTTT.

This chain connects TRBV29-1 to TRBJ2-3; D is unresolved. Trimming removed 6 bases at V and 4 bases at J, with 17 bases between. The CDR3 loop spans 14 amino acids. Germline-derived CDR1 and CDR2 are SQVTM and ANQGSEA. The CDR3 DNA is TGCAGCGTAGCCGGACGGTTCTCCCCAGATACGCAGTATTTT. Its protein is CSVAGRFSPDTQYF.

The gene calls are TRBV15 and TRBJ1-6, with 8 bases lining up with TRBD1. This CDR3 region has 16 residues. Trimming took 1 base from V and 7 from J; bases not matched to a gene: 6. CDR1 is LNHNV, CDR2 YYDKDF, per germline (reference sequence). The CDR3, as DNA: TGTGCCACCAGCAGAGGTCGGACAGGGAGAAATTCACCCCTCCACTTT. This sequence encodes CATSRGRTGRNSPLHF.

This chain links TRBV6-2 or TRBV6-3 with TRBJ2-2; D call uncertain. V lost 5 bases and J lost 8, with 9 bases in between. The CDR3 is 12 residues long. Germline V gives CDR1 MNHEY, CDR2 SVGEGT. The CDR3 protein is CASSDSPGELFF. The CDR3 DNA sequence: TGTGCCAGCAGTGATTCACCGGGGGAGCTGTTTTTT.

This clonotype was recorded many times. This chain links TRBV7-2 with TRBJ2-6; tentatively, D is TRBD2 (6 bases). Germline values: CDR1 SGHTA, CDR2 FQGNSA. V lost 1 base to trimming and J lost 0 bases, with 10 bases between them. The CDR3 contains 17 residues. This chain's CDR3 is CASSLGGASSGANVLTF. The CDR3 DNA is TGTGCCAGCAGCTTAGGCGGGGCTAGCTCTGGGGCCAACGTCCTGACTTTC. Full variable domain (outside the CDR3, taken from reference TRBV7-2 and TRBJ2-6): GAGVSQSPSNKVTEKGKDVELRCDPISGHTALYWYRQSLGQGLEFLIYFQGNSAPDKSGLPSDRFSAERTGGSVSTLTIQRTQQEDSAVYLCASSLGGASSGANVLTFGAGSRLTVL.

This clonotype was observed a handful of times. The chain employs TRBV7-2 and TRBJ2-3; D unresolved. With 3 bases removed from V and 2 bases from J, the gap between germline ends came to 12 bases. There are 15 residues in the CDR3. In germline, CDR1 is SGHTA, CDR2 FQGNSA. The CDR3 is CASSLIPNSTDTQYF. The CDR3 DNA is TGTGCCAGCAGCTTGATTCCTAATTCCACAGATACGCAGTATTTT.

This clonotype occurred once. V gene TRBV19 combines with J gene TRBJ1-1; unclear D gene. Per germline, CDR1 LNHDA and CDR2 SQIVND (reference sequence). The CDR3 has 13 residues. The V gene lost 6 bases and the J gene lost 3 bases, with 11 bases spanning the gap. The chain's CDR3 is CASSAIMDTEAFF. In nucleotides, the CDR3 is TGTGCCAGTAGCGCGATCATGGACACTGAAGCTTTCTTT.

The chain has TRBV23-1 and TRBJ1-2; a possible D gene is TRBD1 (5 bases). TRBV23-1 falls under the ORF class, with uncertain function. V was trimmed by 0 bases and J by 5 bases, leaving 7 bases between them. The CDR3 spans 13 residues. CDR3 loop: CASSQSGQYGYTF. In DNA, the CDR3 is TGCGCCAGCAGTCAATCGGGGCAGTATGGCTACACCTTC.

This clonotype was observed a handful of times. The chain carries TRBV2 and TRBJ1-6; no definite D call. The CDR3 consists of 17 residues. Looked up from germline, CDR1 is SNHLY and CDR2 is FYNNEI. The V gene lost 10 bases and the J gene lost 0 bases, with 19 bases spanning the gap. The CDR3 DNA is TGTGCCACCACTTTAAAGGCCTCCAGCTCCTATAATTCACCCCTCCACTTT. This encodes CATTLKASSSYNSPLHF.

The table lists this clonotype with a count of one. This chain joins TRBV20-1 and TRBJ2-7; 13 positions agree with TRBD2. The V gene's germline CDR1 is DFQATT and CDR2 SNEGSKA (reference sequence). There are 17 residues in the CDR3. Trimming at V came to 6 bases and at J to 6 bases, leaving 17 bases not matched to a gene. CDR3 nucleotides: TGCAGTGCCGCGGGACTAGCGGGGAAGGGGCAAGACGCCGAGCAGTACTTC. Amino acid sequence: CSAAGLAGKGQDAEQYF.

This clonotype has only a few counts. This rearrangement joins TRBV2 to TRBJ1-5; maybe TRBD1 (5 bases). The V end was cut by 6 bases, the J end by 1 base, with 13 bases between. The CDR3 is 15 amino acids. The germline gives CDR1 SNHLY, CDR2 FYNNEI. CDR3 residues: CASRLYRDSNQPQHF. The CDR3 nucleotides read TGTGCCAGCAGGTTATATCGGGACAGCAATCAGCCCCAGCATTTT.